The 14 T cell receptor beta chains given below trace back to one sample, sequenced in a study of blood T cells in healthy people across ages. A second about 7 to 12 cycle PCR used barcoded and J-beta primers. TCRdb re-analysed the 5' RACE reads in MiXCR, keeping a single row per CDR3 protein. The sample holds roughly 700,000 distinct CDR3 sequences, approximately 49% seen once. Sequencing used blood. All receptors derive from a woman aged 55-70 years in good health.

V is TRBV7-9 and J is TRBJ2-5, with TRBD2 matching 8 bases. The CDR3 has 13 amino acids. Germline CDR1 SEHNR, CDR2 FQNEAQ (reference sequence). With V trimmed by 7 bases and J by 5 bases, 6 bases remained unmatched. The CDR3 DNA sequence: TGTGCCAGCAAACTAGCGGTTGTGGAGACCCAGTACTTC. Its translation is CASKLAVVETQYF.

This clonotype was detected only a few times. The chain carries TRBV4-2 and TRBJ1-4, with unresolved D. This CDR3 is 11 amino acids long. Looked up from germline, CDR1 is LGHNA and CDR2 is YNFKEQ. V dropped 3 bases and J dropped 13 bases, with 9 bases sitting between them. DNA for the CDR3: TGTGCCAGCAGCCAGACCAAAGCACTGTTTTTT. Its translation: CASSQTKALFF.

V is TRBV3-1 and J is TRBJ1-1; the D is unclear. CDR3 size: 14 residues. V was pared by 0 bases and J by 6 bases, with 11 bases between. The germline gives CDR1 LGHDT, CDR2 YNNKEL (reference sequence). The CDR3 nucleotides are TGTGCCAGCAGCCAAGAAGGACTTGGGGCTGAAGCTTTCTTT. Amino acid sequence: CASSQEGLGAEAFF.

This clonotype came up a few times. CDR3 sequence: CSASGAGAQEQFF. CDR3 DNA sequence: TGCAGTGCTTCCGGGGCCGGGGCCCAGGAGCAGTTCTTC. The chain recombines TRBV20-1 with TRBJ2-1; D might be TRBD1 or TRBD2, each matching 5 bases. The CDR3 is 13 residues long. Germline assignment: CDR1 DFQATT and CDR2 SNEGSKA (reference sequence). V was shortened by 5 bases and J by 10 bases, with 18 bases between the two germline ends.

This clonotype was detected ten times or more. This rearrangement joins TRBV6-5 to TRBJ1-1; TRBD1 agrees at 8 bases. The V and J ends lost 0 bases and 10 bases, in that order; junction bases with no gene match: 4. Germline V lookup: CDR1 MNHEY, CDR2 SVGAGI. The CDR3 is 13 amino acids. The CDR3 DNA follows: TGTGCCAGCAGTTACTCGGCTGACAGGGGAGCTTTCTTT. Translated: CASSYSADRGAFF.

This clonotype was counted between two and nine times. This rearrangement joins TRBV21-1 to TRBJ2-7; the D call TRBD1 from the table was never checked on the DNA. TRBV21-1 is labeled a pseudogene. The CDR3 has 15 amino acids. CDR3 region: CASSKADRASYEQYF. The CDR3 DNA follows: TGTGCCAGCAGCAAAGCCGACAGGGCCTCCTACGAGCAGTACTTC.

In its sample, this clonotype was seen a few times. This chain joins TRBV9 and TRBJ2-5; D call uncertain. The length of the CDR3 is 14 residues. V lost 0 bases and J lost 5, with 11 bases in between. CDR1 and CDR2 from the germline V gene are SGDLS and YYNGEE. This CDR3 is CASSVDPQLETQYF. CDR3 nucleotides: TGTGCCAGCAGCGTAGACCCACAGTTGGAGACCCAGTACTTC.

This clonotype has more than one count but fewer than ten. The rearrangement links TRBV20-1 to TRBJ2-6; 8 bases match TRBD2. J gave up 0 bases and V 1 base, and 5 bases lay outside the gene matches. The CDR3 spans 17 residues. Germline V lookup: CDR1 DFQATT, CDR2 SNEGSKA (reference sequence). CDR3 in DNA: TGCAGTGCTAGAGTAGCGGGAACTCACTCTGGGGCCAACGTCCTGACTTTC. Protein product: CSARVAGTHSGANVLTF.

The J gene is TRBJ1-1, the V gene TRBV28; D might be TRBD1 (5 bases). Trimming shortened V by 3 bases and J by 3 bases, and 17 bases separated the two germline ends. The CDR3 runs 16 residues. The germline V gene encodes CDR1 MDHEN and CDR2 SYDVKM. CDR3 region: CASSLAGGGAYTEAFF. The CDR3 bases are TGTGCCAGCAGTTTGGCCGGGGGAGGTGCTTACACTGAAGCTTTCTTT.

The chain joins TRBV3-1 to TRBJ2-5; D may be TRBD1 (5 bases). There are 13 residues in the CDR3. V was trimmed by 6 bases and J by 3 bases, leaving 11 bases between them. Germline lookup yields CDR1 LGHDT and CDR2 YNNKEL (reference sequence). The CDR3 nucleotides are TGTGCCAGCAGTCTGGACACAGAAGAGACCCAGTACTTC. It encodes CASSLDTEETQYF.

This clonotype appeared a few times. The chain links TRBV7-2 to TRBJ1-4; D is possibly TRBD1 (6 bases). Germline lookup yields CDR1 SGHTA and CDR2 FQGNSA. The CDR3 is 13 residues long. The V end lost 3 bases, the J end lost 9 bases, and 11 bases lay between the germline ends. The CDR3 DNA is TGTGCCAGCAGCTTTGGGGGCTCCCAAAAACTGTTTTTT. Residues: CASSFGGSQKLFF.

The table lists this clonotype with a few counts. The J gene is TRBJ2-3, the V gene TRBV10-3; D is unresolved. The ends were cut back, 10 bases at V and 8 bases at J, with 25 bases in the middle. The germline gives CDR1 ENHRY, CDR2 SYGVKD. The CDR3 is 15 residues long. The CDR3: CATNSSPPPVGTQYF. For the CDR3, the DNA is TGTGCCACCAACAGTAGCCCACCACCCGTGGGTACGCAGTATTTT.

The chain is built from TRBV20-1 and TRBJ2-7; 10 nucleotides match TRBD2. Unmatched junction bases numbered 8, after V lost 0 bases and J lost 3 bases. The CDR3 has 16 residues. Per germline, CDR1 DFQATT and CDR2 SNEGSKA (reference sequence). The CDR3 loop is CSAREGVVAGGYEQYF. CDR3 bases: TGCAGTGCTAGAGAGGGGGTTGTAGCGGGAGGCTACGAGCAGTACTTC.

Turning to this clonotype: The junction does not match germline at one end; this may be a read error. The chain recombines TRBV7-7 with TRBJ2-7; 10 bases line up with TRBD2. TRBJ2-5 explains the end of the DNA better; the J call may be wrong. The CDR3 is made up of 18 amino acids. CDR1 and CDR2 from the germline V gene are SSHAT and FNYEAQ (reference sequence). CDR3: CASSLVPTRLAGEGTQYF. The CDR3 DNA follows: TGTGCTAGCAGCTTAGTCCCCACGAGACTAGCGGGTGAGGGGACCCAGTACTTC.